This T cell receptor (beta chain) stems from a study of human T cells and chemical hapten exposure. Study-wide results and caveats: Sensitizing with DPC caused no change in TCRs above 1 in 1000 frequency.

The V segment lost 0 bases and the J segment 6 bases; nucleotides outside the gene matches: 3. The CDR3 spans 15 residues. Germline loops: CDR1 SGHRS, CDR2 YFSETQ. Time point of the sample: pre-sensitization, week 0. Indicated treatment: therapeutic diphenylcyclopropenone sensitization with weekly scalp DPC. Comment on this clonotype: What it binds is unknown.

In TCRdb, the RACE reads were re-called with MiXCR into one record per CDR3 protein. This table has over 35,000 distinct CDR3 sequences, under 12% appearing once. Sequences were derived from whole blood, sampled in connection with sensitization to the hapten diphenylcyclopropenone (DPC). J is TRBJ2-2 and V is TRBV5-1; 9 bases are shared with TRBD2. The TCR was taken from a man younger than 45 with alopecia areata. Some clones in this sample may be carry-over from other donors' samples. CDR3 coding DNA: TGCGCCAGCAGCTTGGCCGGCGGGGGGGCCGGGGAGCTGTTTTTT. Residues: CASSLAGGGAGELFF.